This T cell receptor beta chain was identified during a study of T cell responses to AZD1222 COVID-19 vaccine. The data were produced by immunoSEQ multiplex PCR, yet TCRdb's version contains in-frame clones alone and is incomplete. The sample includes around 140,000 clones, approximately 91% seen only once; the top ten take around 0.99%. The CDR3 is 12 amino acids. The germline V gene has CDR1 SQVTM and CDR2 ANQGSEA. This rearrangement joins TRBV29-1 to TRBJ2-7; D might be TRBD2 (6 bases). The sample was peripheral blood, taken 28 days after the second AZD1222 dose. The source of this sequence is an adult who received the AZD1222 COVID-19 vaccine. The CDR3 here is CTIRDCTYEQYF. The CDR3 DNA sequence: TGCACCATTCGGGACTGCACCTACGAGCAGTACTTC.